The clone carrying this T cell receptor (beta chain) was counted only a few times. Its antigen is undetermined. Template was genomic DNA from frozen, unsorted single-cell suspensions. The protocol was immunoSEQ multiplex PCR, while the TCRdb copy is restricted to in-frame clones and leaves out a portion. The sample includes about 8,300 clones, around four fifths of them seen just once. The data were taken from a study of immune cell composition in non-small cell lung cancer. V gave up 3 bases and J gave up 8 bases, with 11 bases separating them. The V gene's germline CDR1 is SGHAT and CDR2 FQNNGV. This CDR3 is built from 14 residues. Study-wide findings and caveats: Clones >0.5% enriched in tumour were rarer in adenocarcinoma (around 35%) than squamous (roughly 75%). Lung squamous cell carcinoma tumours had significantly higher top 10 clone scores and productive clonality than lung adenocarcinoma.

The TCR originated in a human donor with non-small cell lung cancer. Specimen: lung tumor tissue. The V and J genes are TRBV11-2 and TRBJ1-6; D gene unclear. The DNA of the CDR3 is TGTGCCAGCAGCTTTGCCCCGGATGATTCACCCCTCCACTTT. It specifies CASSFAPDDSPLHF.